The next 27 T cell receptor beta chains were all read from a single sample in a study of blood T cell repertoires in COVID-19. The table came from immunoSEQ multiplex PCR; TCRdb's copy has only in-frame clones and leaves some out. The sample consists of over 70,000 clones, around three quarters of them appearing once. The sample taken for sequencing was peripheral blood. The receptors were sampled from a man aged 65 to 85 with acute or convalescent COVID-19.

The rearrangement uses TRBV3-1 (or the pseudogene TRBV3-2) and TRBJ1-6; the D is unclear. This CDR3 region has 12 residues. Trimming removed 2 bases from V and 10 bases from J, with 6 bases in between. Germline loops: CDR1 LGHDT, CDR2 YNNKEL (reference sequence). This CDR3 is CASSQLPSPLHF. CDR3 sequence (DNA): TGTGCCAGCAGCCAACTACCATCACCCCTCCACTTT.

Only one count was recorded for this clone. This chain uses TRBV5-1 with TRBJ1-2, with 10 bases aligning to TRBD1. The CDR3 runs to 15 residues. V lost 5 bases to trimming and J lost 7 bases; unmatched junction nucleotides: 11. Germline values: CDR1 SGHRS, CDR2 YFSETQ. The CDR3 region is CASSFDRDRGSGYTF. The CDR3 DNA reads as TGCGCCAGCAGTTTTGACCGGGACAGGGGCTCTGGCTACACCTTC. Complete variable domain (other parts from reference TRBV5-1 and TRBJ1-2): KAGVTQTPRYLIKTRGQQVTLSCSPISGHRSVSWYQQTPGQGLQFLFEYFSETQRNKGNFPGRFSGRQFSNSRSEMNVSTLELGDSALYLCASSFDRDRGSGYTFGSGTRLTVV.

The gene calls are TRBV9 and TRBJ2-1, with 9 bases fitting TRBD1. The CDR3 totals 15 residues. CDR1 is SGDLS and CDR2 is YYNGEE in the germline V gene. V trimming: 4 bases; J trimming: 7 bases; junction bases outside the gene matches: 9. As DNA, the CDR3 is TGTGCCAGCAGCTCCCGACAGGGGGTAGGTAATGAGCAGTTCTTC. Residues: CASSSRQGVGNEQFF.

This clone was observed once. V usage is TRBV5-1 and J usage is TRBJ1-4; D gene uncertain. The V end lost 5 bases, the J end lost 8 bases, and 13 bases lay between the germline ends. The CDR3 has 13 residues. The V gene's germline CDR1 is SGHRS and CDR2 YFSETQ. The CDR3, as DNA: TGCGCCAGCAGGGACCTAACGGGGGAAAAACTGTTTTTT. It is translated as CASRDLTGEKLFF.

The rearrangement links TRBV7-9 to TRBJ1-2; TRBD1 aligns across 7 bases. The CDR3 totals 13 residues. Per germline, CDR1 SEHNR and CDR2 FQNEAQ (reference sequence). The V gene end was trimmed by 5 bases and the J gene end by 4 bases; junction bases not matched to a gene: 4. The CDR3 is CASSLGQLYGYTF. The CDR3 DNA reads as TGTGCCAGCAGCCTGGGACAGCTCTATGGCTACACCTTC.

This clone appeared once. The V call is TRBV24-1, the J call TRBJ2-5; the match to TRBD2 covers 7 bases. The length of the CDR3 is 12 residues. After removal of 5 bases from V and 4 bases from J, the junction contained 0 bases not matched to a gene. Germline lookup yields CDR1 KGHDR and CDR2 SFDVKD. DNA of the CDR3: TGTGCCACCAGTGGGGGGGGAGAGACCCAGTACTTC. Amino acid sequence: CATSGGGETQYF.

The rearrangement uses TRBV4-2 and TRBJ2-5, with a possible D match to TRBD2 (5 bases). The CDR3 runs 15 residues. Trimming left V 4 bases short and J 5 bases short, with 17 bases between. Germline CDR1 LGHNA, CDR2 YNFKEQ. In DNA form, the CDR3 reads TGTGCCAGCAGCCCCCGCTTGGGAGTGAGGGAGACCCAGTACTTC. It codes for CASSPRLGVRETQYF.

There are a few counts of this clone. The chain has TRBV19 and TRBJ1-5, with D possibly matching TRBD1 (5 bases). V lost 3 bases to trimming and J lost 1 base, with 13 bases between them. This CDR3 contains 16 residues. Germline assignment: CDR1 LNHDA and CDR2 SQIVND (reference sequence). In nucleotides, the CDR3 is TGTGCCAGTAGTATCTCGTCAGGGTACAGCAATCAGCCCCAGCATTTT. It yields the protein CASSISSGYSNQPQHF.

The genes are TRBV6-2 or TRBV6-3 and TRBJ1-1; D gene unclear. This CDR3 is built from 17 residues. CDR1 and CDR2 (germline): MNHEY, SVGEGT. Deletions cut 2 bases from V and 0 bases from J, with 16 bases between. The CDR3 spells CASSYGWRVTMNTEAFF. The DNA of the CDR3 is TGTGCCAGCAGTTACGGGTGGAGAGTCACCATGAACACTGAAGCTTTCTTT.

This clone was seen a single time. The rearrangement joins TRBV28 to TRBJ2-1; TRBD1 aligns across 7 bases. Trimming at V came to 5 bases and at J to 7 bases, leaving 8 bases not matched to a gene. From germline, CDR1 is MDHEN and CDR2 SYDVKM. This CDR3 is 14 amino acids long. CDR3 in DNA: TGTGCCAGCAGTCGCCGGGACAGTCCAAATGAGCAGTTCTTC. Its translation: CASSRRDSPNEQFF.

The V gene is TRBV5-6, the J gene TRBJ2-5, with 7 bases identical to TRBD1. The CDR3 is 15 amino acids. V gave up 2 bases and J gave up 2 bases; unmatched junction bases: 6. CDR1 and CDR2 from the germline V gene are SGHDT and YYEEEE. The CDR3 here is CASSFQSTGQETQYF. CDR3 nucleotides: TGTGCCAGCAGCTTCCAATCGACAGGGCAAGAGACCCAGTACTTC.

Here the CDR3 reads CASSPTSGSTGELFF. The CDR3 DNA reads TGTGCCAGCAGCCCGACTAGCGGGAGCACCGGGGAGCTGTTTTTT. The gene calls are TRBV7-3 and TRBJ2-2, with 12 bases that match TRBD2. V was clipped by 5 bases and J by 4 bases; unmatched bases: 2. Germline assignment: CDR1 SGHTA and CDR2 FQGTGA. The CDR3 has 15 residues.

The chain has TRBV5-4 and TRBJ2-3, with 8 bases matching TRBD1. CDR1 is SGHNT, CDR2 YYREEE, per germline (reference sequence). V lost 4 bases, J lost 4 bases, and 8 bases stayed unmatched. The CDR3 loop spans 15 amino acids. CDR3 protein: CASSRRTGLADTQYF. CDR3 bases: TGTGCCAGCAGCCGTCGGACAGGGTTGGCAGATACGCAGTATTTT. The whole variable domain, filled in from reference TRBV5-4 and TRBJ2-3, reads ETGVTQSPTHLIKTRGQQVTLRCSSQSGHNTVSWYQQALGQGPQFIFQYYREEENGRGNFPPRFSGLQFPNYSSELNVNALELDDSALYLCASSRRTGLADTQYFGPGTRLTVL.

This clone was recorded a few times. This chain uses TRBV5-5 with TRBJ2-4; 13 bases line up with TRBD2. Germline CDR1 reads SGHKS; CDR2 reads YYEKEE (reference sequence). The ends lost 1 base at V and 8 bases at J; junction bases unmatched: 6. The CDR3 is made up of 16 amino acids. DNA for the CDR3: TGTGCCAGCAGCTTGACTAGCGGGAGGGCTTCGGACATTCAGTACTTC. Protein: CASSLTSGRASDIQYF. The full variable domain, completed using reference TRBV5-5 and TRBJ2-4, is DAGVTQSPTHLIKTRGQQVTLRCSPISGHKSVSWYQQVLGQGPQFIFQYYEKEERGRGNFPDRFSARQFPNYSSELNVNALLLGDSALYLCASSLTSGRASDIQYFGAGTRLSVL.

This clone was seen a few times. J is TRBJ1-4 and V is TRBV30; a weak D match, TRBD1 (5 bases). This CDR3 is built from 14 residues. Germline CDR1 is GTSNPN and CDR2 is SVGIG (reference sequence). Trimming cost V 3 bases and J 8 bases, with 16 bases left between them. The CDR3: CAWRIAGVHEKLFF. The CDR3 DNA is TGTGCCTGGAGGATAGCGGGGGTCCACGAAAAACTGTTTTTT.

The V call is TRBV5-6, the J call TRBJ2-7; the match to TRBD1 covers 8 bases. V dropped 0 bases and J dropped 2; count of bases not matched to a gene: 10. The germline V gene encodes CDR1 SGHDT and CDR2 YYEEEE. This CDR3 comprises 17 residues. The CDR3 sequence: CASSLGWDRPSTYEQYV. The DNA for the CDR3 is TGTGCCAGCAGCTTGGGGTGGGACAGGCCGAGTACCTACGAGCAGTACGTC.

The chain links TRBV6-5 to TRBJ2-5; a weak D match, TRBD1 (6 bases). V gave up 10 bases and J gave up 4 bases, with 16 bases separating them. CDR3 length equals 13 residues. Germline assignment: CDR1 MNHEY and CDR2 SVGAGI. The chain's CDR3 is CAITPGAGETQYF. CDR3 DNA: TGTGCCATAACCCCAGGGGCGGGAGAGACCCAGTACTTC.

This clone was counted only a few times. V and J are TRBV7-9 and TRBJ2-2, with D unclear. The CDR3 runs 14 residues. The V end was cut by 3 bases, the J end by 4 bases, with 9 bases between. Germline-derived CDR1 and CDR2 are SEHNR and FQNEAQ (reference sequence). Here the CDR3 reads CASSFQAITGELFF. The DNA of the CDR3 is TGTGCCAGCAGCTTTCAAGCAATCACCGGGGAGCTGTTTTTT.

The rearrangement uses TRBV19 and TRBJ1-4; D ambiguous. The CDR3 consists of 14 residues. V was trimmed by 4 bases and J by 0 bases, leaving 6 bases between them. The germline V gene has CDR1 LNHDA and CDR2 SQIVND (reference sequence). Written as DNA, the CDR3 is TGTGCCAGTAGTAACTCTGCAACTAATGAAAAACTGTTTTTT. Translating it yields CASSNSATNEKLFF. Full variable domain (outside the CDR3, taken from reference TRBV19 and TRBJ1-4): DGGITQSPKYLFRKEGQNVTLSCEQNLNHDAMYWYRQDPGQGLRLIYYSQIVNDFQKGDIAEGYSVSREKKESFPLTVTSAQKNPTAFYLCASSNSATNEKLFFGSGTQLSVL.

This clone was observed a single time. The chain is built from TRBV6-1 and TRBJ2-7; no clear D gene. Germline V gene lookup returns CDR1 MNHNS and CDR2 SASEGT. CDR3 length equals 13 residues. Trimming stripped 1 base from V and 3 bases from J, with 7 bases between. The CDR3 bases are TGTGCCAGCAGTGAAGGGGCAGTCTACGAGCAGTACGTC. Protein sequence: CASSEGAVYEQYV.

V gene TRBV2 combines with J gene TRBJ2-1, with 11 bases matching TRBD1. The CDR3 spans 14 residues. Per the germline V gene, CDR1 is SNHLY and CDR2 is FYNNEI. V was pared by 6 bases and J by 9 bases, with 7 bases of the junction left unmatched. The CDR3 sequence: CASRGQGGLGEQFF. DNA of the CDR3: TGTGCCAGCAGGGGACAGGGGGGATTGGGTGAGCAGTTCTTC.

The chain recombines TRBV5-8 with TRBJ2-1; TRBD1 matches at 7 bases. V lost 3 bases and J lost 8; bases outside the gene matches: 14. CDR1 SGHTS and CDR2 YDEGEE come from the germline V gene. The CDR3 runs 16 residues. CDR3 in amino acids: CASSSGKGGIADEQFF. The CDR3 nucleotides are TGTGCCAGCAGCTCGGGGAAAGGGGGCATTGCGGATGAGCAGTTCTTC.

The gene calls are TRBV6-5 and TRBJ1-3; 11 nucleotides line up with TRBD1. CDR3 length: 14 amino acids. Germline V gene data show CDR1 as MNHEY and CDR2 as SVGAGI. Trimming removed 8 bases from V and 8 bases from J; junction bases left unmatched: 8. CDR3: CASEGTGGRHTIYF. In DNA form, the CDR3 reads TGTGCCAGCGAGGGGACAGGGGGTCGACACACCATATATTTT.

This chain links TRBV28 with TRBJ1-1; 12 bases are shared with TRBD1. This CDR3 is built from 15 residues. CDR1 MDHEN and CDR2 SYDVKM come from the germline V gene. V was clipped by 6 bases and J by 7 bases; unmatched bases: 9. The CDR3 protein is CASSRPGQGAGEAFF. The CDR3, as DNA: TGTGCCAGCAGCCGCCCGGGACAGGGGGCCGGTGAAGCTTTCTTT.

The genes are TRBV7-3 and TRBJ2-7; TRBD1 matches 7 bases. This CDR3 region has 15 residues. With 1 base clipped from V and 7 bases from J, the junction kept 10 bases outside the gene matches. Germline-derived CDR1 and CDR2 are SGHTA and FQGTGA. The CDR3 loop is CASSLKGPTGEEQYF. DNA for the CDR3: TGTGCCAGCAGCTTAAAGGGTCCCACAGGGGAAGAGCAGTACTTC.

This chain uses TRBV9 with TRBJ2-1, with 9 bases that match TRBD2. Losses at the gene ends were 0 bases for V and 6 bases for J; bases not matched to a gene: 7. Germline V gene data show CDR1 as SGDLS and CDR2 as YYNGEE. The CDR3 loop spans 16 amino acids. The CDR3 loop is CASSVAPGLAFNEQFF. CDR3 coding DNA: TGTGCCAGCAGCGTAGCTCCGGGACTAGCCTTCAATGAGCAGTTCTTC.

The genes are TRBV5-4 and TRBJ1-2, with 7 nucleotides matching TRBD1. The V gene's germline CDR1 is SGHNT and CDR2 YYREEE (reference sequence). V was clipped by 4 bases and J by 2 bases; unmatched bases: 8. CDR3 length: 15 residues. CDR3 loop: CASSPPMGQNYGYTF. CDR3 sequence (DNA): TGTGCCAGCAGCCCACCCATGGGACAGAACTATGGCTACACCTTC. Full variable domain (outside the CDR3, taken from reference TRBV5-4 and TRBJ1-2): ETGVTQSPTHLIKTRGQQVTLRCSSQSGHNTVSWYQQALGQGPQFIFQYYREEENGRGNFPPRFSGLQFPNYSSELNVNALELDDSALYLCASSPPMGQNYGYTFGSGTRLTVV.